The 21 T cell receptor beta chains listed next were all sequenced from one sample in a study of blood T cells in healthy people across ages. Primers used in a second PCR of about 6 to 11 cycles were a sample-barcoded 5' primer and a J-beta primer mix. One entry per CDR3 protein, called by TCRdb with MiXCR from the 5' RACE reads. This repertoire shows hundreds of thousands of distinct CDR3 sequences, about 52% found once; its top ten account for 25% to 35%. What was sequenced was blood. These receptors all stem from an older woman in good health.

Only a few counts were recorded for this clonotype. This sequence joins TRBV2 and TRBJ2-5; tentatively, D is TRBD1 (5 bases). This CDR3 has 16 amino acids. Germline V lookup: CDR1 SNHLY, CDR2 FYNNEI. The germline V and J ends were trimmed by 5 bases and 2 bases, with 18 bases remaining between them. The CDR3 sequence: CASSRRAATAQETQYF. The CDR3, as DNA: TGTGCCAGCAGTCGCCGCGCCGCGACAGCTCAAGAGACCCAGTACTTC.

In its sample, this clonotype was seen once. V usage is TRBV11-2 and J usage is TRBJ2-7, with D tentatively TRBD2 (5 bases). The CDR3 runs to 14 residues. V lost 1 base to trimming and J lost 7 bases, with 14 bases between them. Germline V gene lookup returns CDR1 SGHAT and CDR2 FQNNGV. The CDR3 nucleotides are TGTGCCAGCAGCTTAGCGGGGTTAAATTTAGAGCAGTACTTC. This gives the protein CASSLAGLNLEQYF.

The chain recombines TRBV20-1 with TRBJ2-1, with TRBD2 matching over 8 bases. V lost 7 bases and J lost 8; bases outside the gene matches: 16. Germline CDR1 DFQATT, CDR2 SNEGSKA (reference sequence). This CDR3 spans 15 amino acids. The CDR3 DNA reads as TGCAGTGTCCCATCAGCAGCGGGAGAAGGTCATGAGCAGTTCTTC. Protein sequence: CSVPSAAGEGHEQFF.

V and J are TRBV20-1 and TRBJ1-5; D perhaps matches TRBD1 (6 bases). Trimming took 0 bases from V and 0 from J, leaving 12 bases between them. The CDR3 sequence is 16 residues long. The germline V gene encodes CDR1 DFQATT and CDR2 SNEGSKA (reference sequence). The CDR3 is CSARDPTGHSNQPQHF. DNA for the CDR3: TGCAGTGCTAGAGACCCGACAGGTCATAGCAATCAGCCCCAGCATTTT.

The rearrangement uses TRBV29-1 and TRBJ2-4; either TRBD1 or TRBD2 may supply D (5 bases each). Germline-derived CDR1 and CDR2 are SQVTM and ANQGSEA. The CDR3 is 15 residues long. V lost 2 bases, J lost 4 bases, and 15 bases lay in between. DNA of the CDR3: TGCAGCGTTGAATTGCTTGGGACCGATAAAAACATTCAGTACTTC. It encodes CSVELLGTDKNIQYF.

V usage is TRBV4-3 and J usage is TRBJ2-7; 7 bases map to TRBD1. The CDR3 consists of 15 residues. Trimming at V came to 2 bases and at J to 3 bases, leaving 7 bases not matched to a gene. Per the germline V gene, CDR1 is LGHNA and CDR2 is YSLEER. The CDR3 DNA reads TGCGCCAGCAGCCAAAACCGACAGGGAAACTACGAGCAGTACTTC. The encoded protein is CASSQNRQGNYEQYF.

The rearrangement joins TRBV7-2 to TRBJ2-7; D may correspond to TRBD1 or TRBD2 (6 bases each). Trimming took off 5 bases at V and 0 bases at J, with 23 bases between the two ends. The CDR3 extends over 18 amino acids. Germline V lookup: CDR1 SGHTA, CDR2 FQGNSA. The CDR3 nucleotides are TGTGCCAGCAGCACCCCTGCCGGTGGAGGGGGGAGCTCCTACGAGCAGTACTTC. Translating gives CASSTPAGGGGSSYEQYF.

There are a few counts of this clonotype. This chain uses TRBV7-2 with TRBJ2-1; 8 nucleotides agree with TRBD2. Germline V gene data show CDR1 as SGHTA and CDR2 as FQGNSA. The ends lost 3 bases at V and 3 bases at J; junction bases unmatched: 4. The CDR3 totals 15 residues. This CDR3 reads CASSFMAGGYNEQFF. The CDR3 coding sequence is TGTGCCAGCAGCTTTATGGCGGGGGGCTACAATGAGCAGTTCTTC. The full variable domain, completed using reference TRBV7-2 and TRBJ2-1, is GAGVSQSPSNKVTEKGKDVELRCDPISGHTALYWYRQSLGQGLEFLIYFQGNSAPDKSGLPSDRFSAERTGGSVSTLTIQRTQQEDSAVYLCASSFMAGGYNEQFFGPGTRLTVL.

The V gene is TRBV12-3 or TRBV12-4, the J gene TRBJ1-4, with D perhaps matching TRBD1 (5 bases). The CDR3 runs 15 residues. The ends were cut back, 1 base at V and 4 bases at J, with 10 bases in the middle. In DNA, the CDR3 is TGTGCCAGCAGTTTAGGGATGGGGGTTAATGAAAAACTGTTTTTT. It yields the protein CASSLGMGVNEKLFF.

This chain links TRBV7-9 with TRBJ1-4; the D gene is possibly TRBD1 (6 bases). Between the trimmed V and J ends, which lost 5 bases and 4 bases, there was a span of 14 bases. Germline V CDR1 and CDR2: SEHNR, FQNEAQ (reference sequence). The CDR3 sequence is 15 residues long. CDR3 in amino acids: CASSTYRAGNEKLFF. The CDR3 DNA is TGTGCCAGCAGCACCTACAGGGCTGGTAATGAAAAACTGTTTTTT.

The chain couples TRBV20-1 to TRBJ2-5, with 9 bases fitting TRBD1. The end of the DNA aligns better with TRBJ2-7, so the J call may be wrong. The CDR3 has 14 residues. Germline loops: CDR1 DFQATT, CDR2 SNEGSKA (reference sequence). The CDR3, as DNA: TGCAGTGCTGCCCCTGTCCGACAGGGGGACGAGCAGTACTTC. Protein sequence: CSAAPVRQGDEQYF.

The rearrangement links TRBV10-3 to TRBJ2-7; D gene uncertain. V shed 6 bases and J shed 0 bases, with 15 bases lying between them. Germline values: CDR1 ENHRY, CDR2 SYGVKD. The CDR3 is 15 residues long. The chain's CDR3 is CAIRVDVRDSYEQYF. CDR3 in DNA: TGTGCCATCAGGGTGGATGTGCGCGACTCCTACGAGCAGTACTTC.

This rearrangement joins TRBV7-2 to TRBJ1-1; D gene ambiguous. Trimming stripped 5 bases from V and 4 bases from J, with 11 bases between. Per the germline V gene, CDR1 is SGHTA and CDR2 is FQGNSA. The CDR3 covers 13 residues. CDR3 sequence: CASSAGRSTEAFF. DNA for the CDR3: TGTGCCAGCAGCGCTGGGAGGTCCACTGAAGCTTTCTTT.

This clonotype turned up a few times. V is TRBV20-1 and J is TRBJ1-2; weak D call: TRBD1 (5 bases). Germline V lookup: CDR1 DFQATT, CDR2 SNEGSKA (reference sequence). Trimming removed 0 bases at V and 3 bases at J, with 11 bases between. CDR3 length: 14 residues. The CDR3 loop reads CSARDQGKDYGYTF. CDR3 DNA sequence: TGCAGTGCTAGAGATCAGGGCAAAGACTATGGCTACACCTTC.

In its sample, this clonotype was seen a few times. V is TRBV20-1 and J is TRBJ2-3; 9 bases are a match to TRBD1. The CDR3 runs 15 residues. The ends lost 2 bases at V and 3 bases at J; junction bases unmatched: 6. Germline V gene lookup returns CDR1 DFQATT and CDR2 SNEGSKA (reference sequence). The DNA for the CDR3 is TGCAGTGCTAGATCCGGGACAGGGCTTACAGATACGCAGTATTTT. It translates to CSARSGTGLTDTQYF.

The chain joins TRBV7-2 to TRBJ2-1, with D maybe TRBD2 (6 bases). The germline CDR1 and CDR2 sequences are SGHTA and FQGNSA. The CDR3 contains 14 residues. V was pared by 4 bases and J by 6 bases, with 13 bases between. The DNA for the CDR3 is TGTGCCAGCAGCTCGCAGCGGGTTTCCAATGAGCAGTTCTTC. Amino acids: CASSSQRVSNEQFF.

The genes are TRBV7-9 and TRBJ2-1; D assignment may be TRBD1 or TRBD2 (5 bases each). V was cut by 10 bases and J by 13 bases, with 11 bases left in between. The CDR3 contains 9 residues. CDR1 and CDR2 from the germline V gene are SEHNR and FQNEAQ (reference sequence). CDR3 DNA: TGTGCCACCGACGGGGCCCAGTTCTTC. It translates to CATDGAQFF. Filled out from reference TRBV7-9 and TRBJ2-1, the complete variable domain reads DTGVSQNPRHKITKRGQNVTFRCDPISEHNRLYWYRQTLGQGPEFLTYFQNEAQLEKSRLLSDRFSAERPKGSFSTLEIQRTEQGDSAMYLCATDGAQFFGPGTRLTVL.

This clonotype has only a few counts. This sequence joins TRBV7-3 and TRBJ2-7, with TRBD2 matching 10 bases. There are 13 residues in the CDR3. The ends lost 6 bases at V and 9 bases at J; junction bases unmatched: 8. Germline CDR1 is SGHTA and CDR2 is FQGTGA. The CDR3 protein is CASRLASGSRQYF. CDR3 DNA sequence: TGTGCCAGCAGGTTGGCTAGCGGGAGTCGGCAGTACTTC.

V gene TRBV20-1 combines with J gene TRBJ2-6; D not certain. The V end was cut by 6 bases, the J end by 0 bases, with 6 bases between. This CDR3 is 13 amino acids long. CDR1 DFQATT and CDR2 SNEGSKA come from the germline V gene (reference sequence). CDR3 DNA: TGCAGTGCCCTCCGCTCTGGGGCCAACGTCCTGACTTTC. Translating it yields CSALRSGANVLTF.

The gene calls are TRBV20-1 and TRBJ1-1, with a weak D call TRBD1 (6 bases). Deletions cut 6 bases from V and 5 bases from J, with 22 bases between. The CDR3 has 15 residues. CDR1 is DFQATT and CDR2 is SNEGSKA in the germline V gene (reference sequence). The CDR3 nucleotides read TGCAGTGCGCAAAATCCACAGGGTCCGGGAACTGAAGCTTTCTTT. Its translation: CSAQNPQGPGTEAFF.

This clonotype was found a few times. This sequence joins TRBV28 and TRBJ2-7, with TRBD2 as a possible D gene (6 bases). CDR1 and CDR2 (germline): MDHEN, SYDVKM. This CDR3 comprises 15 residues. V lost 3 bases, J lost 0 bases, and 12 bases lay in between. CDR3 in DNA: TGTGCCAGCAGTTTTGGTGGGAGGACCTCCTACGAGCAGTACTTC. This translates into CASSFGGRTSYEQYF.